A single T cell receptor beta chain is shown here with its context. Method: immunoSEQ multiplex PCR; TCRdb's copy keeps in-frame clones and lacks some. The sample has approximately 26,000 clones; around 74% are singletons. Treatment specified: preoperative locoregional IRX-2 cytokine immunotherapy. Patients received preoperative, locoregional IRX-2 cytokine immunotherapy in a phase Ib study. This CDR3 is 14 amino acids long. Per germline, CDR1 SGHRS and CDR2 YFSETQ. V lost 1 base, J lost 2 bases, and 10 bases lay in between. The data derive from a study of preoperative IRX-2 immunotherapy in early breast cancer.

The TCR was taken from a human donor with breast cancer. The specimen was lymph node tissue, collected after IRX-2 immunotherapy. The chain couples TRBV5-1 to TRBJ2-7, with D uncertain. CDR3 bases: TGCGCCAGCAGCTTGTACAGCAACACCTACGAGCAGTACTTC. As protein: CASSLYSNTYEQYF.